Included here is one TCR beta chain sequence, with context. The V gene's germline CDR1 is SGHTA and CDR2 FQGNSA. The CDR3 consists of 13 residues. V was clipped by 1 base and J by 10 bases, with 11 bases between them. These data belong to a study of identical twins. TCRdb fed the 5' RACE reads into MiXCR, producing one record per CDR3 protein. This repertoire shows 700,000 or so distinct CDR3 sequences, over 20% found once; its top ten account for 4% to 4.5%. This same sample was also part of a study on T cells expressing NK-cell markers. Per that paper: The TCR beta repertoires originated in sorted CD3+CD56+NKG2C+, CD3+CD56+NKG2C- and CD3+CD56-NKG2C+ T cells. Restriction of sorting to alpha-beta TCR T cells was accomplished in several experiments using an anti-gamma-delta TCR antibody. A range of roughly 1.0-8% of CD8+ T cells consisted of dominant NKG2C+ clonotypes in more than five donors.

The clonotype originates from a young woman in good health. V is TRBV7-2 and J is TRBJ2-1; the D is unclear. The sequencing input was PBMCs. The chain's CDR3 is CASSLVNRAEQFF. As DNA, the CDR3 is TGTGCCAGCAGCTTAGTAAATAGGGCGGAGCAGTTCTTC.